The 11 T cell receptor beta chains below all came from one sample that was sequenced in a study of blood T cell repertoires in COVID-19. The repertoire was sequenced with immunoSEQ multiplex PCR; TCRdb's copy has only in-frame clones and lacks some. The table has 55,000 to 80,000 clones, approximately 92% seen once. Sequencing used peripheral blood. The receptors here all came from a human donor in a cohort sampled during active COVID-19.

This clone was picked up a small number of times. The V and J genes are TRBV19 and TRBJ1-1; D is ambiguous. The CDR3 runs to 16 residues. Looked up from germline, CDR1 is LNHDA and CDR2 is SQIVND (reference sequence). Trimming shortened V by 4 bases and J by 1 base, and 16 bases separated the two germline ends. CDR3 amino acids: CASSTFPGSENTEAFF. In nucleotides, the CDR3 is TGTGCCAGTAGTACCTTTCCCGGGTCTGAGAACACTGAAGCTTTCTTT. Full variable domain (outside the CDR3, taken from reference TRBV19 and TRBJ1-1): DGGITQSPKYLFRKEGQNVTLSCEQNLNHDAMYWYRQDPGQGLRLIYYSQIVNDFQKGDIAEGYSVSREKKESFPLTVTSAQKNPTAFYLCASSTFPGSENTEAFFGQGTRLTVV.

The chain employs TRBV5-5 and TRBJ1-6; 7 bases are a match to TRBD1. Germline CDR1 and CDR2: SGHKS and YYEKEE (reference sequence). The V segment lost 0 bases and the J segment 4 bases; nucleotides outside the gene matches: 7. The CDR3 loop spans 17 amino acids. The CDR3 nucleotides read TGTGCCAGCAGCTTGGAAGGGACAGTTCATTATAATTCACCCCTCCACTTT. Protein sequence: CASSLEGTVHYNSPLHF.

V and J are TRBV5-1 and TRBJ2-2; D is perhaps TRBD2 (6 bases). The V end lost 4 bases, the J end lost 4 bases, and 8 bases lay between the germline ends. Germline V CDR1 and CDR2: SGHRS, YFSETQ. The CDR3 runs to 13 residues. The CDR3 region is CASSVGGTGELFF. The CDR3 DNA reads as TGCGCCAGCAGCGTGGGAGGCACCGGGGAGCTGTTTTTT.

The genes are TRBV5-1 and TRBJ2-5; 13 bases are shared with TRBD2. Trimming removed 5 bases from V and 4 bases from J; junction bases left unmatched: 8. This CDR3 is 16 amino acids long. CDR1 SGHRS and CDR2 YFSETQ come from the germline V gene. The CDR3 reads CASRRWTSGGGETQYF. The DNA of the CDR3 is TGCGCCAGCAGACGGTGGACTAGCGGGGGCGGAGAGACCCAGTACTTC. The full variable domain, rest sourced from reference TRBV5-1 and TRBJ2-5, is KAGVTQTPRYLIKTRGQQVTLSCSPISGHRSVSWYQQTPGQGLQFLFEYFSETQRNKGNFPGRFSGRQFSNSRSEMNVSTLELGDSALYLCASRRWTSGGGETQYFGPGTRLLVL.

The chain links TRBV7-2 to TRBJ2-1; 9 bases are shared with TRBD2. V trimming: 5 bases; J trimming: 7 bases; junction bases outside the gene matches: 15. Germline V gene lookup returns CDR1 SGHTA and CDR2 FQGNSA. The CDR3 spans 17 residues. This chain's CDR3 is CASSPHAGAGGGNEQFF. The DNA for the CDR3 is TGTGCCAGCAGCCCTCACGCGGGAGCGGGGGGAGGGAATGAGCAGTTCTTC. The full variable domain, its missing parts supplied by reference TRBV7-2 and TRBJ2-1, is GAGVSQSPSNKVTEKGKDVELRCDPISGHTALYWYRQSLGQGLEFLIYFQGNSAPDKSGLPSDRFSAERTGGSVSTLTIQRTQQEDSAVYLCASSPHAGAGGGNEQFFGPGTRLTVL.

The chain recombines TRBV4-2 with TRBJ1-5, with TRBD1 identical over 7 bases. Germline values: CDR1 LGHNA, CDR2 YNFKEQ. This CDR3 spans 16 amino acids. Trimming took 0 bases from V and 6 from J; bases not matched to a gene: 8. The CDR3: CASSQDNRGRGQPQHF. As DNA, the CDR3 is TGTGCCAGCAGCCAAGATAACAGGGGTCGGGGTCAGCCCCAGCATTTT.

The chain recombines TRBV7-9 with TRBJ1-5; D perhaps matches TRBD1 (5 bases). The CDR3 is 15 amino acids. In germline, CDR1 is SEHNR, CDR2 FQNEAQ (reference sequence). Trimming cost V 5 bases and J 2 bases, with 13 bases left between them. This CDR3 reads CASSRGGDGNQPQHF. In DNA, the CDR3 is TGTGCCAGCAGCCGGGGGGGAGACGGCAATCAGCCCCAGCATTTT.

The chain links TRBV5-1 to TRBJ1-2, with D tentatively TRBD1 (5 bases). The germline V gene encodes CDR1 SGHRS and CDR2 YFSETQ. Trimming stripped 0 bases from V and 4 bases from J, with 10 bases between. The CDR3 runs to 14 residues. Written as DNA, the CDR3 is TGCGCCAGCAGCTTGGGTGATGACAGCTATGGCTACACCTTC. Protein sequence: CASSLGDDSYGYTF.

V gene TRBV19 combines with J gene TRBJ1-5; possibly TRBD1 for D (5 bases). Germline V gene sequence: CDR1 LNHDA, CDR2 SQIVND (reference sequence). The CDR3 runs to 15 residues. V shed 4 bases and J shed 4 bases, with 14 bases lying between them. The CDR3 nucleotides are TGTGCCAGTAGTACCCGGGGGTTGAGGAATCAGCCCCAGCATTTT. This encodes CASSTRGLRNQPQHF.

This chain joins TRBV7-2 and TRBJ2-5; tentatively, D is TRBD2 (6 bases). Trimming cost V 4 bases and J 5 bases, with 17 bases left between them. The CDR3 consists of 15 residues. The germline CDR1 and CDR2 sequences are SGHTA and FQGNSA. Written as DNA, the CDR3 is TGTGCCAGCAGCTACCCTGGGACTCCGCGGGAGACCCAGTACTTC. Protein product: CASSYPGTPRETQYF.

The chain recombines TRBV6-6 with TRBJ1-5; TRBD1 aligns across 7 bases. V shed 7 bases, J shed 6 bases, and the junction held 9 bases outside the gene matches. Germline values: CDR1 MNHNY, CDR2 SVGAGI (reference sequence). The CDR3 sequence is 14 residues long. The CDR3 loop is CASIPDRVGQPQHF. CDR3 coding DNA: TGTGCCAGCATCCCCGACAGGGTTGGTCAGCCCCAGCATTTT.